This TCR beta chain was captured in a study of T cell repertoires in cytomegalovirus infection. Study at large: Carrying CMV and the relevant HLA type showed in public TCR beta signatures.

TCRdb redid the calling of the reads with MiXCR, one entry per CDR3 protein. The table shows 680,000 or so distinct CDR3 sequences, with approximately 34% occurring only once. Findings of the study overall: In two of eight donors, the top clonotype was HLA-C-restricted CMV-specific.

Regarding this clonotype: Its antigen remains unidentified.

Trimming shortened V by 1 base and J by 11 bases, and 11 bases separated the two germline ends. This CDR3 comprises 12 residues. The germline V gene has CDR1 MNHEY and CDR2 SVGAGI. Sequencing used PBMCs. This receptor was taken from a human donor in good health (CMV status not recorded). Some clones in this sample may be carry-over from other donors' samples. The chain employs TRBV6-5 and TRBJ1-1, with a tentative D call TRBD1 (5 bases). The CDR3 coding sequence is TGTGCCAGCAGTTACTTGGGGCGCCGGGCTTTCTTT. This encodes CASSYLGRRAFF.